A single sample gave rise to the 30 T cell receptor beta chains below, sequenced in a study of cytomegalovirus exposure and HLA in healthy donors. With 60 Vbeta and 13 Jbeta primers, the PCR was carried out. The assay was immunoSEQ multiplex PCR, and TCRdb's table has in-frame clones only and misses some. The profile shows 95,000 to 150,000 clones, approximately 84% of them singletons. The sequencing input was PBMCs. The source of these receptors is a man between 50 and 59 years old in good health and CMV-seronegative.

The chain couples TRBV4-1 to TRBJ2-3; D might be TRBD2 (5 bases). V lost 4 bases, J lost 9 bases, and 14 bases lay in between. The CDR3 spans 13 residues. Germline V gives CDR1 MGHRA, CDR2 YSYEKL. The CDR3 region has the DNA TGCGCCAGCAGCCCACCCAGCGGAGAAACGCAGTATTTT. Its protein product is CASSPPSGETQYF.

The chain couples TRBV2 to TRBJ2-2, with D perhaps matching TRBD2 (6 bases). The V gene lost 8 bases and the J gene lost 5 bases, with 15 bases spanning the gap. The germline V gene has CDR1 SNHLY and CDR2 FYNNEI. CDR3 length: 14 amino acids. The chain's CDR3 is CASALRERTGELFF. The CDR3, as DNA: TGTGCCAGCGCACTCCGGGAGAGAACCGGGGAGCTGTTTTTT.

The J gene is TRBJ2-6, the V gene TRBV2; 10 bases fit TRBD1. This CDR3 spans 15 amino acids. Losses at the gene ends were 6 bases for V and 5 bases for J; bases not matched to a gene: 4. Germline CDR1 reads SNHLY; CDR2 reads FYNNEI. Here the CDR3 reads CASRADRGRANVLTF. The CDR3 DNA reads as TGTGCCAGCAGAGCAGACAGGGGGCGGGCCAACGTCCTGACTTTC.

CDR3 sequence (DNA): TGTGCCACCAGCAGAGATCTGAGGTCCTACGAGCAGTACTTC. Encoded protein: CATSRDLRSYEQYF. The rearrangement uses TRBV15 and TRBJ2-7, with D unclear. V was pared by 0 bases and J by 1 base, with 7 bases between. CDR1 and CDR2 from the germline V gene are LNHNV and YYDKDF (reference sequence). This CDR3 is 14 amino acids long.

DNA for the CDR3: TGTGCCAGCAGTTTCGAGGACAGGGGGCGGAATGGCTACACCTTC. It yields the protein CASSFEDRGRNGYTF. The V gene is TRBV6-5, the J gene TRBJ1-2; 11 nucleotides match TRBD1. CDR3 length: 15 amino acids. CDR1 is MNHEY and CDR2 is SVGAGI in the germline V gene. V gave up 4 bases and J gave up 6 bases; unmatched junction bases: 7.

For this clone: At one boundary the junction diverges from the germline segment, which might be a read error. Additional DNA sequences in this sample encode the identical CDR3. V and J are TRBV5-4 and TRBJ2-2; D possibly corresponds to TRBD2 (7 bases). The CDR3 is 17 residues long. Germline CDR1 and CDR2: SGHNT and YYREEE (reference sequence). CDR3: CASSLGGGGRNTGELFF. The CDR3 DNA sequence: TGTGCCAGCAGCTTGGGGGGCGGGGGCCGGAACACCGGGGAGCTGTTTTTC.

The chain employs TRBV7-2 and TRBJ1-3; possibly TRBD1 for D (6 bases). The CDR3 spans 14 residues. Trimming removed 6 bases at V and 4 bases at J, with 13 bases between. The germline CDR1 and CDR2 sequences are SGHTA and FQGNSA. Here the CDR3 DNA reads TGTGCCAGCAGACAGGGCCGGCGAGGAAACACCATATATTTT. It is translated as CASRQGRRGNTIYF.

In its sample, this clone was seen a few times. The V call is TRBV30, the J call TRBJ1-2; no firm D call. V lost 0 bases and J lost 6, with 14 bases in between. CDR3 size: 14 residues. Germline CDR1 and CDR2: GTSNPN and SVGIG (reference sequence). The CDR3 region has the DNA TGTGCCTGGAGTGTACGTTGGGGAGATAATGGCTACACCTTC. Amino acids: CAWSVRWGDNGYTF.

On this clone itself: One junction end does not reproduce the germline sequence, and a read error may be involved. The J gene is TRBJ1-1, the V gene TRBV7-9, with D unclear. Germline V gene sequence: CDR1 SEHNR, CDR2 FQNEAQ (reference sequence). This CDR3 comprises 15 residues. Here the CDR3 reads CSSSHFVGRDTEAFF. The CDR3, as DNA: TGTTCCAGCAGCCACTTCGTAGGGAGGGACACTGAAGCTTTCTTT.

This clone came up once. The J gene is TRBJ2-4, the V gene TRBV5-1; the D is unclear. The CDR3 is 15 amino acids. The V end lost 0 bases, the J end lost 8 bases, and 15 bases lay between the germline ends. CDR1 is SGHRS, CDR2 YFSETQ, per germline. The CDR3 DNA is TGCGCCAGCAGCTTGGACCGGTCCGGCGAGGACATTCAGTACTTC. Protein product: CASSLDRSGEDIQYF.

This chain connects TRBV28 to TRBJ2-5, with 10 bases matching TRBD2. V was pared by 1 base and J by 4 bases, with 9 bases of the junction left unmatched. The CDR3 runs to 17 residues. Germline-derived CDR1 and CDR2 are MDHEN and SYDVKM. CDR3 bases: TGTGCCAGCAGTTTATCCCCTAGCGGGAGTCATTTAGAGACCCAGTACTTC. Residues: CASSLSPSGSHLETQYF.

This clone was detected once. V and J are TRBV28 and TRBJ1-3; D is ambiguous. Trimming took off 10 bases at V and 0 bases at J, with 7 bases between the two ends. The CDR3 spans 12 residues. Germline assignment: CDR1 MDHEN and CDR2 SYDVKM. CDR3 nucleotides: TGTGCCATCGGAGTCTCTGGAAACACCATATATTTT. This codes for CAIGVSGNTIYF.

This chain uses TRBV29-1 with TRBJ2-7; D might be TRBD2 (6 bases). The length of the CDR3 is 11 residues. V lost 6 bases to trimming and J lost 3 bases, with 9 bases between them. CDR1 and CDR2 from the germline V gene are SQVTM and ANQGSEA. The CDR3 nucleotides are TGCAGCGTAGGGGAGGTCTACGAGCAGTACTTC. Protein product: CSVGEVYEQYF.

This clone has only a few counts. The rearrangement joins TRBV5-1 to TRBJ2-4; TRBD1 is a possible D gene (5 bases). V was clipped by 0 bases and J by 0 bases, with 10 bases between them. This CDR3 spans 16 amino acids. CDR1 SGHRS and CDR2 YFSETQ come from the germline V gene. The CDR3 DNA reads TGCGCCAGCAGCTTGGAGGCAGGGTTAGCCAAAAACATTCAGTACTTC. Amino acid sequence: CASSLEAGLAKNIQYF. Full variable domain (missing parts from reference TRBV5-1 and TRBJ2-4): KAGVTQTPRYLIKTRGQQVTLSCSPISGHRSVSWYQQTPGQGLQFLFEYFSETQRNKGNFPGRFSGRQFSNSRSEMNVSTLELGDSALYLCASSLEAGLAKNIQYFGAGTRLSVL.

V gene TRBV28 combines with J gene TRBJ1-2; possible D gene TRBD1, 6 bases. The V end lost 3 bases, the J end lost 4 bases, and 12 bases lay between the germline ends. Germline lookup yields CDR1 MDHEN and CDR2 SYDVKM. This CDR3 has 14 residues. As DNA, the CDR3 is TGTGCCAGCAGTTTGGGCCGGGACATCTATGGCTACACCTTC. Protein sequence: CASSLGRDIYGYTF.

This chain joins TRBV2 and TRBJ1-2, with 7 nucleotides matching TRBD1. The CDR3 spans 14 residues. V gave up 7 bases and J gave up 7 bases; unmatched junction bases: 12. The germline CDR1 and CDR2 sequences are SNHLY and FYNNEI. The CDR3 nucleotides read TGTGCCAGCAATCCGACAGGGTCGGCTAGTGGCTACACCTTC. This translates into CASNPTGSASGYTF.

The chain uses TRBV19 and TRBJ1-4, with a weak D call TRBD1 (6 bases). The CDR3 is 15 amino acids. V was pared by 8 bases and J by 3 bases, with 16 bases between. Germline CDR1 is LNHDA and CDR2 is SQIVND (reference sequence). CDR3 coding DNA: TGTGCCAGTGGCCGACAGGCCCCCTCTAATGAAAAACTGTTTTTT. It is translated as CASGRQAPSNEKLFF.

This sequence joins TRBV7-8 and TRBJ1-5; the D gene is possibly TRBD1 (6 bases). CDR3 length: 16 residues. Deletions cut 0 bases from V and 6 bases from J, with 15 bases between. Germline CDR1 SGHVS, CDR2 FQNEAQ. This chain's CDR3 is CASSLARTGISQPQHF. CDR3 sequence (DNA): TGTGCCAGCAGCTTAGCTCGAACAGGGATAAGTCAGCCCCAGCATTTT.

The J gene is TRBJ2-1, the V gene TRBV7-9; weak D call: TRBD2 (5 bases). V lost 3 bases and J lost 7, with 13 bases in between. CDR1 is SEHNR, CDR2 FQNEAQ, per germline (reference sequence). This CDR3 comprises 14 residues. CDR3 DNA sequence: TGTGCCAGCAGCTTTGGGTCGAGGGTGAATGAGCAGTTCTTC. Residues: CASSFGSRVNEQFF.

The rearrangement joins TRBV15 to TRBJ1-2; TRBD1 aligns across 7 bases. Germline lookup yields CDR1 LNHNV and CDR2 YYDKDF (reference sequence). This CDR3 comprises 13 residues. Trimming at V came to 0 bases and at J to 8 bases, leaving 3 bases not matched to a gene. The CDR3 loop is CATSREQGIGYTF. The CDR3 nucleotides read TGTGCCACCAGCAGAGAACAGGGGATAGGCTACACCTTC.

V is TRBV19 and J is TRBJ2-3; 7 bases agree with TRBD2. From germline, CDR1 is LNHDA and CDR2 SQIVND (reference sequence). Trimming at V came to 5 bases and at J to 4 bases, leaving 9 bases not matched to a gene. The CDR3 spans 15 residues. The CDR3 spells CASSSPRAGADTQYF. DNA of the CDR3: TGTGCCAGTAGTTCCCCCCGGGCGGGAGCAGATACGCAGTATTTT.

The V call is TRBV18, the J call TRBJ2-1; weak D call: TRBD2 (6 bases). This CDR3 comprises 16 residues. Trimming shortened V by 3 bases and J by 2 bases, and 14 bases separated the two germline ends. From germline, CDR1 is KGHSH and CDR2 LQKENI. CDR3 bases: TGTGCCAGCTCACCCGGAGGGCCTAACACCTACAATGAGCAGTTCTTC. It specifies CASSPGGPNTYNEQFF.

V gene TRBV7-8 combines with J gene TRBJ1-2; TRBD1 matches at 7 bases. The V gene end was trimmed by 3 bases and the J gene end by 4 bases; junction bases not matched to a gene: 8. The CDR3 sequence is 15 residues long. Germline V gene sequence: CDR1 SGHVS, CDR2 FQNEAQ. The CDR3 DNA reads TGTGCCAGCAGCTTGGGCAGGGGGAGAGGCTATGGCTACACCTTC. Residues: CASSLGRGRGYGYTF.

Regarding this clone: This specimen includes other DNA sequences encoding the same CDR3. The chain is built from TRBV6-5 and TRBJ2-7; 8 bases match TRBD1. This CDR3 comprises 13 residues. The V segment lost 8 bases and the J segment 4 bases; nucleotides outside the gene matches: 7. Germline V CDR1 and CDR2: MNHEY, SVGAGI. CDR3 region: CASGGQGRYEQYF. CDR3 coding DNA: TGTGCCAGCGGCGGACAGGGAAGATACGAGCAGTACTTC.

The chain uses TRBV27 and TRBJ1-3; D ambiguous. The germline V and J ends were trimmed by 3 bases and 1 base, with 7 bases remaining between them. This CDR3 has 14 residues. Germline CDR1 reads MNHEY; CDR2 reads SMNVEV (reference sequence). The CDR3 sequence: CASSFSQSGNTIYF. The CDR3 nucleotides are TGTGCCAGCAGTTTTAGCCAGTCTGGAAACACCATATATTTT.

The rearrangement links TRBV25-1 to TRBJ1-2; TRBD1 matches at 8 bases. In germline, CDR1 is MGHDK, CDR2 SYGVNS. The V and J ends lost 2 bases and 8 bases, in that order; junction bases with no gene match: 19. This CDR3 region has 18 residues. The CDR3: CASSEIGGQGADFRGYTF. In DNA form, the CDR3 reads TGTGCCAGCAGTGAAATCGGAGGGCAGGGGGCGGACTTCCGCGGCTACACCTTC.

The chain employs TRBV28 and TRBJ2-5, with 12 bases lining up with TRBD2. The trim removed 5 bases at V and 4 bases at J, leaving 11 bases unmatched. CDR3 length: 17 amino acids. CDR1 is MDHEN, CDR2 SYDVKM, per germline. The CDR3 region is CASSPKGLAGGLETQYF. The CDR3 DNA follows: TGTGCCAGCAGTCCTAAAGGGCTAGCGGGAGGGCTAGAGACCCAGTACTTC.

This clone came up once. This chain joins TRBV28 and TRBJ1-2; possible D gene TRBD1, 6 bases. Germline CDR1 is MDHEN and CDR2 is SYDVKM. The CDR3 extends over 12 amino acids. The ends were cut back, 3 bases at V and 7 bases at J, with 9 bases in the middle. The DNA for the CDR3 is TGTGCCAGCAGTTTTGCCAGGGGTGGCTACACCTTC. It translates to CASSFARGGYTF.

Regarding this clone: The junction does not match germline at one end; this may be a read error. The chain carries TRBV7-9 and TRBJ2-7, with D tentatively TRBD1 (5 bases). The CDR3 is 13 residues long. Germline assignment: CDR1 SEHNR and CDR2 FQNEAQ (reference sequence). CDR3 sequence: CSSSHRQTYEQYF. In DNA form, the CDR3 reads TGTTCCAGCAGCCATAGACAGACCTACGAGCAGTACTTC.

The chain employs TRBV6-4 and TRBJ1-5; no reliable D call. Germline V lookup: CDR1 MRHNA, CDR2 SNTAGT. There are 13 residues in the CDR3. The V end was cut by 3 bases, the J end by 4 bases, with 7 bases between. DNA for the CDR3: TGTGCCAGCAGTGAGGAACAGAATCAGCCCCAGCATTTT. This encodes CASSEEQNQPQHF.